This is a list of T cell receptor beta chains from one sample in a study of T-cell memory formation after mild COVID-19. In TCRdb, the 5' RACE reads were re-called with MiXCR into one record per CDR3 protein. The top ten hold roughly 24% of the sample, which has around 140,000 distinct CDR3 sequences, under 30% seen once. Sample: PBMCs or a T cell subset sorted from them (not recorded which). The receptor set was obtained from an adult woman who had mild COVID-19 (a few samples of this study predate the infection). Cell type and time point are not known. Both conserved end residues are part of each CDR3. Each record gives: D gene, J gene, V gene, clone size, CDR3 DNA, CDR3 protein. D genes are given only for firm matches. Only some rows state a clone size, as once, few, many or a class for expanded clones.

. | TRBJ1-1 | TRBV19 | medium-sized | TGTGCCAGTAGTATCGGAGGGGGCACTGAAGCTTTCTTT | CASSIGGGTEAFF
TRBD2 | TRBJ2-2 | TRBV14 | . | TGTGCCAGCAGCCCAACTGTCGGACTAGCGAACACCGGGGAGCTGTTTTTT | CASSPTVGLANTGELFF
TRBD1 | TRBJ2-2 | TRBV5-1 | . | TGCGCCAGCAGCTTGTCGTTCGGACAGGGCTATAGTCCCGGGGAGCTGTTTTTT | CASSLSFGQGYSPGELFF
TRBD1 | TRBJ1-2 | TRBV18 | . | TGTGCCACCACGGACAGGGACGGCTACACCTTC | CATTDRDGYTF
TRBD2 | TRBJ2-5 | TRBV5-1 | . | TGCGCCAGCAGCTTGCCCGGGACTAGCGGGAGTTTTCGCACCCAAGAGACCCAGTACTTC | CASSLPGTSGSFRTQETQYF
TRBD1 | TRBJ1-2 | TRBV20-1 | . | TGCAGTGCTAGAGGACAGGGTGAGGATGGCTACACCTTC | CSARGQGEDGYTF
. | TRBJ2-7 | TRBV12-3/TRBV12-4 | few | TGTGCCAGCAGTTTTGCGACAGCCTACGAGCAGTACTTC | CASSFATAYEQYF
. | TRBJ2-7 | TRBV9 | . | TGTGCCAGCAGCCCCACGGGCCGGGACGAGCAGTACTTC | CASSPTGRDEQYF
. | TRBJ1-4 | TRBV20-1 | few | TGCAGTGCGGCATCCACAACTAATGAAAAACTGTTTTTT | CSAASTTNEKLFF
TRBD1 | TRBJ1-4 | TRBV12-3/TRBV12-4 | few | TGTGCCAGCAGTTTGGGACAGACTATGGCAACTAATGAAAAACTGTTTTTT | CASSLGQTMATNEKLFF
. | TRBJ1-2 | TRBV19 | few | TGTGCCAGTAGTGCGCATAACTATGGCTACACCTTC | CASSAHNYGYTF
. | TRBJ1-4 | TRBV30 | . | TGTGCCTGGAGTTCCGATTTAATGGGGAACGAAAAACTGTTTTTT | CAWSSDLMGNEKLFF
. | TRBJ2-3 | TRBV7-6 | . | TGTGCCAGCAGCTTTGGGTTCACAGATACGCAGTATTTT | CASSFGFTDTQYF
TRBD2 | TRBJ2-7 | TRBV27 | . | TGTGCCAGCAGTGTTAGCGGGGGAGTGTTCTCCTACGAGCAGTACTTC | CASSVSGGVFSYEQYF
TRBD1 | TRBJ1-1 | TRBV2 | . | TGTGCCAGCAGCGACCGCAGGGGGCCGAACACTGAAGCTTTCTTT | CASSDRRGPNTEAFF
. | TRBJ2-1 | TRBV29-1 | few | TGCAGCGTTGCCGTGGGGTACAGGGTACTGGACAATGAGCAGTTCTTC | CSVAVGYRVLDNEQFF
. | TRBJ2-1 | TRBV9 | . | TGTGCCAGCAGCGTAGCAACAGGTAGCTCCTACAATGAGCAGTTCTTC | CASSVATGSSYNEQFF
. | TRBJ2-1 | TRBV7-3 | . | TGTGCCAGCAGCCTGGCGAGTAGCGGATGGTTTCGGGGCTACAATGAGCAGTTCTTC | CASSLASSGWFRGYNEQFF
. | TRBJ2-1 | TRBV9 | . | TGTGCCAGCAGCGTAGGGGGGGCCCCTAGTTCCTCCTACAATGAGCAGTTCTTC | CASSVGGAPSSSYNEQFF